This T cell receptor beta chain was sequenced in a study of blood T cell repertoires in COVID-19. Sequencing used immunoSEQ multiplex PCR; TCRdb keeps in-frame clones, though not all of them. The repertoire holds under 300,000 clones, with 85% to 90% as singletons. V dropped 5 bases and J dropped 3 bases, with 8 bases sitting between them. The germline V gene has CDR1 LGHDT and CDR2 YNNKEL (reference sequence). This CDR3 is 14 amino acids long. The origin of this receptor is a man between 60 and 75 years old with acute or convalescent COVID-19. The sequenced material came from peripheral blood. The rearrangement uses TRBV3-1 (or the pseudogene TRBV3-2) and TRBJ1-6, with a weak D call TRBD1 (5 bases). The CDR3 region is CASSMTDYNSPLHF. CDR3 sequence (DNA): TGTGCCAGCAGCATGACAGACTATAATTCACCCCTCCACTTT.